Listed below are T cell receptor beta chains from one sample, sequenced in a study of cytomegalovirus exposure and HLA in healthy donors. Measured with immunoSEQ multiplex PCR; TCRdb has only the in-frame clones, and not every one. The table records about 160,000 clones, roughly 80% of them present only once. The material sequenced was PBMCs. The receptors were gathered from a man between 50 and 59 years old in good health and CMV-seropositive. CDR3s include the opening cysteine and the closing phenylalanine or tryptophan. D genes are given only for firm matches. Rows give clone size only sometimes, using once, few, many, or a class for an expanded clone.

v_gene	d_gene	j_gene	abundance	CDR3aa	CDR3nt
TRBV7-9	.	TRBJ1-1	.	CASSSLGGTTEAFF	TGTGCCAGCAGCTCCCTCGGAGGGACCACTGAAGCTTTCTTT
TRBV7-8	.	TRBJ1-5	.	CASSLVLRGAYSNQPQHF	TGTGCCAGCAGCTTAGTTCTTCGGGGGGCCTATAGCAATCAGCCCCAGCATTTT
TRBV9	TRBD2	TRBJ2-2	.	CASSVFPPSGAGELFF	TGTGCCAGCAGCGTATTTCCCCCTAGCGGGGCCGGGGAGCTGTTTTTT
TRBV6-5	TRBD1	TRBJ1-6	.	CASRGKGQGNSPLHF	TGTGCCAGCAGGGGTAAAGGACAGGGGAATTCACCCCTCCACTTT
TRBV9	.	TRBJ2-1	.	CASRAQGDNEQFF	TGTGCCAGCAGGGCCCAGGGTGACAATGAGCAGTTCTTC
TRBV14	TRBD2	TRBJ2-5	.	CASSQDVPSGGQHF	TGTGCCAGCAGCCAAGATGTCCCTAGCGGGGGGCAGCACTTC
TRBV2	TRBD2	TRBJ2-3	.	CASLREVTDTQYF	TGTGCCAGCTTGCGGGAGGTAACAGATACGCAGTATTTT
TRBV28	.	TRBJ1-4	.	CASSLFDRRDEKLFF	TGTGCCAGCAGTTTGTTCGACAGGCGGGATGAAAAACTGTTTTTT
TRBV28	.	TRBJ2-5	.	CASTNLDLTRGETQYF	TGTGCCAGCACCAACCTAGATCTGACTAGAGGAGAGACCCAGTACTTC
TRBV27	TRBD1	TRBJ1-1	.	CARSPTGEENTEAFF	TGTGCCAGGTCCCCGACAGGGGAGGAGAACACTGAAGCTTTCTTT
TRBV6-1	.	TRBJ2-1	few	CASSEAAVTYNEQFF	TGTGCCAGCAGTGAAGCGGCGGTGACCTACAATGAGCAGTTCTTC
TRBV7-9	TRBD2	TRBJ2-1	.	CASSSTASGSSYNEQFF	TGTGCCAGCAGCTCAACGGCTAGCGGGAGCTCCTACAATGAGCAGTTCTTC
TRBV11-2	TRBD1	TRBJ2-7	.	CASSTFRGQGGSYEQYF	TGTGCCAGCAGCACCTTTAGGGGACAGGGAGGGTCCTACGAGCAGTACTTC
TRBV6-1	.	TRBJ2-7	once	CASGRTGSYEQYF	TGTGCCAGCGGCCGGACGGGGTCCTACGAGCAGTACTTC
TRBV28	TRBD2	TRBJ2-7	.	CATNRAGGPYEQYF	TGTGCCACCAACCGGGCGGGGGGTCCATACGAGCAGTACTTC
TRBV4-1	.	TRBJ1-1	few	CASSQEGRGFSNTEAFF	TGCGCCAGCAGCCAAGAGGGGAGAGGGTTCTCGAACACTGAAGCTTTCTTT
TRBV15	.	TRBJ2-3	.	CATSRDSVDTQYF	TGTGCCACCAGCAGAGATAGTGTGGATACGCAGTATTTT
TRBV6-6	.	TRBJ2-7	.	CASRFLSSAYEQYF	TGTGCCAGCAGATTCTTGTCTTCGGCCTACGAGCAGTACTTC
TRBV27	TRBD1	TRBJ1-1	.	CASSSWTGANTEAFF	TGTGCCAGCAGTTCCTGGACAGGGGCTAACACTGAAGCTTTCTTT
TRBV11-2	.	TRBJ1-2	.	CASSRTGTIHGYTF	TGTGCCAGCAGCAGGACCGGGACAATCCATGGCTACACCTTC
TRBV9	TRBD1	TRBJ2-2	few	CASSVTGQGKSGELFF	TGTGCCAGCAGCGTTACGGGACAGGGAAAATCCGGGGAGCTGTTTTTT
TRBV6-6	TRBD1	TRBJ1-6	once	CASIRTGGGSPLHF	TGTGCCAGCATAAGGACAGGGGGAGGGTCACCCCTCCACTTT
TRBV11-2	.	TRBJ2-1	few	CASSLVWTPYNEQFF	TGTGCCAGCAGCTTAGTTTGGACTCCTTACAATGAGCAGTTCTTC
TRBV10-1	TRBD2	TRBJ2-1	.	CASSGEQSGRSSYNEQFF	TGCGCCAGCAGTGGGGAACAGAGCGGGAGGAGCTCCTACAATGAGCAGTTCTTC
TRBV5-1	.	TRBJ1-2	.	CASSTGNYGYTF	TGCGCCAGCAGTACAGGGAACTATGGCTACACCTTC
TRBV7-9	.	TRBJ2-5	once	CASSPQGGGETQYF	TGTGCCAGCAGCCCCCAGGGGGGAGGAGAGACCCAGTACTTC
TRBV6-5	.	TRBJ1-1	once	CASTIGGGSTEAFF	TGTGCCAGCACCATAGGAGGAGGGTCCACTGAAGCTTTCTTT
TRBV28	TRBD2	TRBJ2-3	.	CASSFVGGGNTQYF	TGTGCCAGCAGTTTTGTTGGGGGGGGTAATACGCAGTATTTT
TRBV6-5	TRBD1	TRBJ2-7	.	CASSYGTGRYEQYF	TGTGCCAGCAGTTACGGGACAGGCAGATACGAGCAGTACTTC
TRBV4-1	TRBD2	TRBJ2-2	.	CASSLRIGLDNTGELFF	TGCGCCAGCAGCCTTAGAATCGGACTAGATAACACCGGGGAGCTGTTTTTT
TRBV28	.	TRBJ2-1	.	CASSFPRDSGSYNEQFF	TGTGCCAGCAGTTTCCCCCGGGATAGCGGTTCCTACAATGAGCAGTTCTTC
TRBV18	TRBD1	TRBJ2-7	.	CASSPGDREGRYEQYF	TGTGCCAGCTCACCTGGGGACAGGGAGGGACGCTACGAGCAGTACTTC
TRBV2	.	TRBJ2-2	.	CASSGRGRNTGELFF	TGTGCCAGCAGTGGACGGGGGAGGAACACCGGGGAGCTGTTTTTT
TRBV6-4	.	TRBJ2-6	.	CASSPGSPGANVLTF	TGTGCCAGCAGCCCCGGGAGTCCTGGGGCCAACGTCCTGACTTTC
TRBV28	.	TRBJ1-3	.	CASKRWFGNTIYF	TGTGCCAGCAAACGGTGGTTTGGAAACACCATATATTTT
TRBV6-1	.	TRBJ1-5	.	CASSEGRGSWHQPQHF	TGTGCCAGCAGTGAAGGAAGGGGCTCGTGGCATCAGCCCCAGCATTTT
TRBV11-1	.	TRBJ2-2	.	CASSLRTKTGELFF	TGTGCCAGCAGCTTGAGGACAAAAACCGGGGAGCTGTTTTTT
TRBV19	.	TRBJ1-2	.	CASSFQGRGNF	TGTGCCAGTAGTTTCCAGGGCAGAGGAAACTTC
TRBV4-3	.	TRBJ1-4	.	CASSQDRGGLLTNEKLFF	TGCGCCAGCAGCCAAGATAGAGGAGGACTTTTAACTAATGAAAAACTGTTTTTT
TRBV6-5	TRBD1	TRBJ2-7	.	CASRTGTGAREQYF	TGTGCCAGCAGGACCGGGACAGGCGCACGCGAGCAGTACTTC
TRBV5-1	TRBD1	TRBJ1-1	.	CASSSPGQGRGTEAFF	TGCGCCAGCAGCTCGCCGGGACAGGGGCGGGGCACTGAAGCTTTCTTT
TRBV7-9	.	TRBJ1-6	few	CASSLSRGGDGSPLHF	TGTGCCAGCAGCTTATCACGGGGCGGGGATGGGTCACCCCTCCACTTT
TRBV28	TRBD1	TRBJ1-5	.	CASKGQGARVQPQHF	TGTGCCAGCAAGGGACAGGGGGCGCGTGTGCAGCCCCAGCATTTT
TRBV10-2	TRBD1	TRBJ2-3	.	CASSDTGVSTDTQYF	TGCGCCAGCAGTGACACAGGGGTCAGCACAGATACGCAGTATTTT
TRBV11-2	.	TRBJ2-7	.	CASSLGQGTYEQYF	TGTGCCAGCAGCTTAGGCCAGGGAACCTACGAGCAGTACTTC
TRBV10-3	.	TRBJ1-2	.	CAISDTVEGVGYTF	TGTGCCATCAGTGACACGGTAGAGGGGGTTGGTTACACCTTC
TRBV5-1	.	TRBJ2-3	.	CASSLGGGTDTQYF	TGCGCCAGCAGCTTGGGGGGGGGCACAGATACGCAGTATTTT
TRBV11-2	.	TRBJ1-4	.	CASSLGDNSNEKLFF	TGTGCCAGCAGCTTAGGGGACAATTCTAATGAAAAACTGTTTTTT